Detailed here is one T cell receptor (beta chain). The antigen is unknown. A multiplex PCR was run with 60 Vbeta primers and 13 Jbeta primers. TCRdb keeps only in-frame clones here, not all; method: immunoSEQ multiplex PCR. The table lists over 45,000 clones, approximately 80% of them singletons. This sample stems from a study of cytomegalovirus exposure and HLA in healthy donors. Whole-study results and caveats: Per a later analysis, HLA-associated TCR beta chains showed more clonal expansion than other, equally common TCR beta chains. Later genetic work tied a missense DCLRE1C variant to beta-chain V and J trimming.

There are 16 residues in the CDR3. V gave up 8 bases and J gave up 8 bases; unmatched junction bases: 19. Germline CDR1 and CDR2: SGHRS and YFSETQ. The chain employs TRBV5-1 and TRBJ1-2; 9 bases map to TRBD1. The receptor was derived from a female donor in good health and CMV-seronegative. Material for sequencing was PBMCs. CDR3 region: CASTKATLRDREGYTF. The CDR3 DNA follows: TGCGCCAGTACAAAAGCAACGCTACGGGACAGGGAGGGCTACACCTTC.